This is a list of T cell receptor beta chains from one sample in a study of T cells after yellow fever vaccination. Via MiXCR, TCRdb re-called the 5' RACE reads, giving one row per CDR3 protein. This sample has a few hundred thousand distinct CDR3 sequences, with 11% found just once. The starting material was PBMCs, obtained on the day of the first yellow fever vaccination. Receptor source: a man aged 18 to 35 who received the YFV17D yellow fever vaccine. Both conserved end residues are part of each CDR3. A D gene is named only where the DNA matches it firmly. Clone size is stated in some rows and not others, as once, few, many or a class when expanded.

-	TRBV18	TRBD1	TRBJ1-1	CASSPFIGTGNTEAFF	TGTGCCAGCTCACCCTTCATCGGGACAGGGAACACTGAAGCTTTCTTT
-	TRBV20-1	-	TRBJ2-3	CSASGSRARDTQYF	TGCAGTGCTTCCGGGAGTCGAGCGAGAGATACGCAGTATTTT
-	TRBV29-1	TRBD1	TRBJ2-3	CSVDRTGDENTQYF	TGCAGCGTTGACAGGACAGGGGACGAGAATACGCAGTATTTT
-	TRBV7-7	-	TRBJ1-4	CASSPGGGAREKLFF	TGTGCCAGCAGTCCCGGCGGGGGGGCGAGGGAAAAACTGTTTTTT
many	TRBV5-1	-	TRBJ1-1	CASSLQGQTEAFF	TGCGCCAGCAGCTTACAGGGCCAGACTGAAGCTTTCTTT
-	TRBV29-1	-	TRBJ1-5	CSAGSENQPQHF	TGCAGCGCAGGGTCCGAAAATCAGCCCCAGCATTTT
-	TRBV4-3	-	TRBJ1-2	CASSRLGGEPDNYGYTF	TGCGCCAGCAGCCGCCTGGGAGGGGAGCCAGATAACTATGGCTACACCTTC
few	TRBV7-2	-	TRBJ1-6	CASSTRQESPLHF	TGTGCCAGCAGCACCCGACAGGAGTCACCCCTCCACTTT
-	TRBV20-1	-	TRBJ2-1	CCAREWEMSSYNEQFF	TGCTGTGCTAGAGAATGGGAGATGAGCTCCTACAATGAGCAGTTCTTC
few	TRBV7-9	-	TRBJ1-1	CASSPIPEYTEAFF	TGTGCCAGCAGCCCCATTCCCGAGTACACTGAAGCTTTCTTT
-	TRBV6-1	TRBD2	TRBJ2-5	CASSPWSGSQETQYF	TGTGCCAGCAGCCCCTGGAGCGGGAGCCAAGAGACCCAGTACTTC
few	TRBV11-2	-	TRBJ2-3	CASSLEPGLPSTDTQYF	TGTGCCAGCAGCTTAGAGCCGGGACTCCCTAGCACAGATACGCAGTATTTT
-	TRBV5-6	-	TRBJ2-2	CASSRLVSGELFF	TGTGCCAGCAGCCGACTAGTGTCCGGGGAGCTGTTTTTT
-	TRBV7-3	-	TRBJ2-1	CASSLNGGQNNEQFF	TGTGCCAGCAGCTTAAACGGGGGACAGAACAATGAGCAGTTCTTC
few	TRBV20-1	-	TRBJ1-5	CSAHGVGNQPQHF	TGCAGTGCACACGGGGTCGGCAATCAGCCCCAGCATTTT